One sample yielded the 5 T cell receptor delta chains listed below, sequenced in a study of gamma-delta T cells after stem cell transplantation. TCRdb reanalysed the RT-PCR reads with CATT. The sample has thousands of delta-chain clones, more than 14% seen once. The sample consisted of gamma-delta T cells. The origin of the receptors is a human donor. It is not recorded whose cells these are; they may come from a transplant donor.

In this sample, this clone turned up once. A far bigger clonotype differs at one base, so this is likely a read error. V usage is TRDV2 and J usage is TRDJ3, with 11 nucleotides matching TRDD3. Germline CDR1 GEAIGNYY, CDR2 EKD. The CDR3 sequence is 21 residues long. Trimming cost V 5 bases and J 2 bases; bases outside gene matches: 16. In DNA, the CDR3 is TGTGCCTGTGGCAGGAGGATACTGGGGGATAGGAGTCCCTGGGACACCCGACAGATGTTTTTC. Residues: CACGRRILGDRSPWDTRQMFF.

In its sample, this clone ranks as medium-sized. The rearrangement joins TRDV2 to TRDJ3, with 8 bases aligning to TRDD3. CDR3 length: 17 residues. Germline trimming cut 3 bases from V and 0 bases from J; bases unmatched to any gene: 3. The germline V gene encodes CDR1 GEAIGNYY and CDR2 EKD. In DNA form, the CDR3 reads TGTGCCTGTGACCTACTGGGGGGCTCCTGGGACACCCGACAGATGTTTTTC. This encodes CACDLLGGSWDTRQMFF.

This clone is termed medium-sized (0.01 to 0.1%). The gene calls are TRDV1 and TRDJ1; 7 bases match TRDD3. V lost 0 bases to trimming and J lost 5 bases; unmatched junction nucleotides: 3. The CDR3 is 14 amino acids. CDR1 and CDR2 from the germline V gene are TSWWSYY and QGS. The CDR3 DNA reads as TGTGCTCTTGGGGAACTAGTACTGGGGGATAAACTCATCTTT. Its translation: CALGELVLGDKLIF.

Comments on this clone: A much larger clone lies one base from this, so it may be a read error. The same CDR3 arises from other DNA sequences in this sample as well. This chain connects TRDV2 to TRDJ2; TRDD3 matches at 13 bases. From germline, CDR1 is GEAIGNYY and CDR2 EKD. The CDR3 is made up of 17 amino acids. The CDR3 DNA follows: TGTGCGTGTGACTTTATACTGGGGGATACGTTGACAGCACAACTCTTCTTT. This encodes CACDFILGDTLTAQLFF.

This clone was observed at least ten times. Distinct nucleotide sequences in the sample also encode this CDR3. This chain connects TRDV1 to TRDJ2, with D possibly TRDD3 on 6 matching bases. Germline V CDR1 and CDR2: TSWWSYY, QGS. The CDR3 covers 18 residues. V lost 2 bases and J lost 2, with 18 bases in between. CDR3 amino acids: CALGEGPPGISLTAQLFF. The CDR3 DNA reads as TGTGCTCTTGGGGAAGGTCCCCCGGGGATTTCGTTGACAGCACAACTCTTCTTT.